What follows are 2 T cell receptor beta chains derived from one specimen sequenced in a study of neoadjuvant nivolumab and ipilimumab in lung cancer. The table came from immunoSEQ multiplex PCR; TCRdb's copy has only in-frame clones and leaves some out. The data contain fewer than 30,000 clones, 82% of them singletons. Source: tumor tissue, taken after neoadjuvant nivolumab, alone or with ipilimumab, at or shortly before surgery. The receptors shown here come from an adult with non-small cell lung cancer.

The chain couples TRBV29-1 to TRBJ1-4, with a possible D match to TRBD1 (6 bases). Per the germline V gene, CDR1 is SQVTM and CDR2 is ANQGSEA. Trimming took 7 bases from V and 2 from J, leaving 17 bases between them. The CDR3 covers 15 residues. CDR3 nucleotides: TGCAGCGCCCGCGGTCAGGGGATCACTAATGAAAAACTGTTTTTT. The encoded protein is CSARGQGITNEKLFF.

This chain connects TRBV11-2 to TRBJ2-3; TRBD2 matches at 11 bases. CDR1 and CDR2 (germline): SGHAT, FQNNGV. The length of the CDR3 is 15 residues. Trimming cost V 6 bases and J 5 bases; bases outside gene matches: 7. CDR3 protein: CASRSGLAGGDTQYF. CDR3 bases: TGTGCCAGCAGGTCCGGCCTAGCGGGAGGAGATACGCAGTATTTT.